This T cell receptor (beta chain) is drawn from a study of cytomegalovirus exposure and HLA in healthy donors. Across the whole study: Falling in the Caucasian-associated ancestry cluster were 65% to 90% of some 400 genotyped donors.

Germline assignment: CDR1 SEHNR and CDR2 FQNEAQ (reference sequence). Trimming shortened V by 4 bases and J by 10 bases, and 7 bases separated the two germline ends. This CDR3 comprises 11 residues. General observations from the study: A reported reduction in N-insertions relative to the approximately 640-donor mean was seen in an Asian-associated ancestry cluster in a later analysis. Most observed TCR sequences were rare, whereas some public TCRs were detected in many donors.

Regarding this clone: The antigen is not known.

The PCR made use of 60 Vbeta and 13 Jbeta primers. Produced via immunoSEQ multiplex PCR; TCRdb's table is partial and in-frame only. This table has around 110,000 clones, less than 80% appearing once. Source material: PBMCs. The sequence was obtained from a woman aged 30 to 39 in good health and CMV-seronegative. The V gene is TRBV7-9, the J gene TRBJ2-2; D unclear. CDR3 sequence reads: CASSYRVELFF. The CDR3 nucleotides are TGTGCCAGCAGCTATCGAGTGGAGCTGTTTTTT.